Listed below are T cell receptor beta chains from one sample, sequenced in a study of OX40 agonist ivuxolimab in advanced cancers. Data came from immunoSEQ multiplex PCR; TCRdb stores just in-frame clones and leaves some out. The sample consists of 35,000 to 40,000 clones, around 87% of them appearing once. The sample was CD4+ or CD8+ T cells sorted from blood, taken in a trial of the OX40 agonist ivuxolimab. Source of these receptors: an adult with an advanced solid tumor such as melanoma, head and neck, liver or kidney cancer. Each CDR3 is given with its conserved first and last residue. Fields, in order: clone size, J gene, V gene, D gene, CDR3 protein, CDR3 DNA. The D gene is left open where the match is weak. Not all rows give a size; the values are once, few, many and, for expanded clones, a class.

NA	TRBJ2-7	TRBV29-1	NA	CSGGDSSEQYF	TGCAGCGGGGGGGACAGTTCCGAGCAGTACTTC
NA	TRBJ1-3	TRBV28	TRBD1	CASRDSAENTIYF	TGTGCCAGCCGGGACAGTGCTGAAAACACCATATATTTT
NA	TRBJ2-3	TRBV19	NA	CASSDNTGPYF	TGTGCCAGTAGTGATAACACAGGACCGTATTTT
NA	TRBJ1-2	TRBV29-1	TRBD1	CSVEDRGQGAYGYTF	TGCAGCGTTGAAGATCGAGGACAGGGGGCGTATGGCTACACCTTC
NA	TRBJ2-5	TRBV29-1	NA	CSVETPQKLQETQYF	TGCAGCGTTGAAACCCCCCAGAAGCTACAAGAGACCCAGTACTTC
NA	TRBJ1-2	TRBV6-1	TRBD1	CAAGGTVYGYTF	TGTGCCGCCGGCGGGACAGTGTATGGCTACACCTTC
NA	TRBJ2-1	TRBV6-1	NA	CASIAWAGGYNEQFF	TGTGCCAGCATTGCGTGGGCCGGGGGCTACAATGAGCAGTTCTTC
NA	TRBJ2-3	TRBV29-1	NA	CSVGQDTQYF	TGCAGCGTTGGGCAGGATACGCAGTATTTT
once	TRBJ2-5	TRBV7-3	NA	CASSPREGALETQYF	TGTGCCAGCAGCCCACGGGAGGGGGCGTTGGAGACCCAGTACTTC
NA	TRBJ2-1	TRBV10-3	TRBD2	CAISDQGLNNNEQFF	TGTGCCATCAGTGACCAGGGACTAAATAACAATGAGCAGTTCTTC
NA	TRBJ2-6	TRBV30	NA	CAWSVLGAGANVLTF	TGTGCCTGGAGTGTTTTGGGGGCCGGGGCCAACGTCCTGACTTTC
NA	TRBJ2-5	TRBV19	TRBD2	CASSSRVAGGSEQYF	TGTGCCAGTAGTTCCCGGGTAGCGGGAGGTAGTGAGCAGTACTTC
NA	TRBJ1-5	TRBV19	NA	CASSIIGAGSGSRSNQPQHF	TGTGCCAGTAGCATTATAGGGGCCGGGTCAGGGAGTAGGAGCAATCAGCCCCAGCATTTT
once	TRBJ2-5	TRBV28	TRBD1	CASSEDRSQETQYF	TGTGCCAGCAGCGAGGACAGGTCCCAAGAGACCCAGTACTTC
NA	TRBJ1-1	TRBV9	NA	CASSLSGNTEAFF	TGTGCCAGCAGCCTTAGCGGGAACACTGAAGCTTTCTTT
NA	TRBJ1-2	TRBV6-5	NA	CASSATGTNGYTF	TGTGCCAGCAGTGCCACAGGGACAAATGGCTACACCTTC
NA	TRBJ1-1	TRBV2	NA	CASRGRGMNTEAFF	TGTGCCAGCAGGGGAAGGGGTATGAACACTGAAGCTTTCTTT
NA	TRBJ2-1	TRBV6-4	TRBD2	CASSGTSESSYNEQFF	TGTGCCAGCAGCGGGACTAGCGAGAGCTCCTACAATGAGCAGTTCTTC
NA	TRBJ1-1	TRBV27	NA	CASSSYTAVGTEAFF	TGTGCCAGCAGTTCATACACCGCGGTAGGCACTGAAGCTTTCTTT
NA	TRBJ1-4	TRBV7-8	NA	CASSAYRVGNEKLFF	TGTGCCAGCAGCGCTTACAGGGTCGGAAATGAAAAACTGTTTTTT
NA	TRBJ2-1	TRBV7-9	NA	CASSLGPVSSYNEQFF	TGTGCCAGCAGCTTAGGTCCGGTTAGCTCCTACAATGAGCAGTTCTTC
NA	TRBJ2-3	TRBV6-1	NA	CASRGPYTQYF	TGTGCCAGCAGGGGACCTTATACGCAGTATTTT
NA	TRBJ2-7	TRBV14	NA	CASSQTDPYEQYF	TGTGCCAGCAGCCAGACGGACCCCTACGAGCAGTACTTC
many	TRBJ2-7	TRBV7-8	NA	CASSLGNGPIEQYF	TGTGCCAGCAGCTTAGGGAACGGTCCGATCGAGCAGTACTTC
NA	TRBJ1-2	TRBV28	NA	CASSLSGEVDGYTF	TGTGCCAGCAGTTTATCGGGGGAGGTTGATGGCTACACCTTC
NA	TRBJ2-6	TRBV19	NA	CASSRQDAGANVLTF	TGTGCCAGTAGCCGACAGGATGCTGGGGCCAACGTCCTGACTTTC
NA	TRBJ2-4	TRBV30	TRBD1	CAWSQGVGNIQYF	TGTGCCTGGAGCCAGGGGGTCGGGAACATTCAGTACTTC
few	TRBJ1-6	TRBV4-1	NA	CASRDGQGRNSPLHF	TGCGCCAGCAGAGATGGGCAGGGGAGGAATTCACCCCTCCACTTT
NA	TRBJ2-4	TRBV23-1	NA	CASSHRKGRQLRAKNIQYF	TGCGCCAGCAGTCATCGGAAAGGGAGACAGTTGAGGGCCAAAAACATTCAGTACTTC
NA	TRBJ2-1	TRBV29-1	NA	CSVGEGNEQFF	TGCAGCGTGGGAGAGGGGAATGAGCAGTTCTTC
NA	TRBJ2-3	TRBV28	NA	CASNWGARTDTQYF	TGTGCCAGCAATTGGGGGGCCCGCACAGATACGCAGTATTTT
NA	TRBJ1-4	TRBV7-7	NA	CASSLVGGANEKLFF	TGTGCCAGCAGCTTAGTTGGAGGCGCTAATGAAAAACTGTTTTTT
NA	TRBJ2-1	TRBV6-1	TRBD1	CASRGQGLNEQFF	TGTGCCAGCAGAGGACAGGGCCTCAATGAGCAGTTCTTC
NA	TRBJ2-7	TRBV28	TRBD2	CASSSWTSVYEQYF	TGTGCCAGCAGTTCTTGGACTAGCGTCTACGAGCAGTACTTC
NA	TRBJ2-7	TRBV2	TRBD2	CASGGLAGVVHEQYF	TGTGCCAGCGGCGGACTAGCGGGAGTAGTCCACGAGCAGTACTTC
NA	TRBJ2-2	TRBV5-1	TRBD1	CASQGADTGELFF	TGCGCCAGCCAGGGGGCGGACACCGGGGAGCTGTTTTTT
NA	TRBJ1-5	TRBV28	NA	CASSLGGYGQPQHF	TGTGCCAGCAGTTTAGGGGGGTACGGACAGCCCCAGCATTTT
NA	TRBJ2-7	TRBV14	TRBD1	CASSPWTGSYEQYF	TGTGCCAGCAGCCCCTGGACAGGGTCCTACGAGCAGTACTTC
NA	TRBJ2-1	TRBV9	TRBD2	CASSVTGTSGDEQFF	TGTGCCAGCAGCGTTACCGGGACTAGCGGGGATGAGCAGTTCTTC
once	TRBJ2-7	TRBV7-8	TRBD2	CASSFPGLAGGPYEQYF	TGTGCCAGCAGCTTCCCGGGACTAGCGGGAGGGCCATACGAGCAGTACTTC
NA	TRBJ2-5	TRBV18	NA	CASSPPNRKETQYF	TGTGCCAGCTCACCACCGAATAGGAAAGAGACCCAGTACTTC
NA	TRBJ2-1	TRBV7-6	NA	CASSWGNNEQFF	TGTGCCAGCAGCTGGGGAAACAATGAGCAGTTCTTC
NA	TRBJ1-1	TRBV5-1	TRBD1	CASSSRGQGMNTEAFF	TGCGCCAGCAGCTCCCGGGGACAGGGGATGAACACTGAAGCTTTCTTT
NA	TRBJ2-5	TRBV7-2	NA	CASSLGSGQETQYF	TGTGCCAGCAGCTTAGGTAGCGGTCAAGAGACCCAGTACTTC
NA	TRBJ2-3	TRBV30	TRBD2	CASIRGGADTQYF	TGTGCCTCGATTCGGGGGGGCGCAGATACGCAGTATTTT
once	TRBJ2-1	TRBV5-6	TRBD2	CASSFSSGSDEQFF	TGTGCCAGCAGCTTCTCTAGCGGGAGTGATGAGCAGTTCTTC
NA	TRBJ2-4	TRBV5-1	TRBD1	CASGQGSEGNIQYF	TGCGCCAGCGGACAGGGGTCTGAGGGGAACATTCAGTACTTC
NA	TRBJ2-6	TRBV5-4	NA	CASSHTSSGANVLTF	TGTGCCAGCAGCCACACAAGTTCTGGGGCCAACGTCCTGACTTTC